This TCR beta chain was obtained from a study of T cells after yellow fever vaccination. Notes on the study in general: Overlap between CD4 and CD8 compartments was detected for a small share of clonotypes. Weaker in magnitude, the secondary response showed a faster peak on day 5 versus 15.

The CDR3 runs 17 residues. J lost 1 base, V lost 3 bases, and 5 bases had no gene match. Making TCR cDNA involved 5'RACE template switching, which added UMIs and a universal primer site. A single record per CDR3 protein comes from TCRdb applying MiXCR to the 5' RACE reads. The top ten hold 13% to 15% of the sample, which has around 550,000 distinct CDR3 sequences, 15% to 20% seen once. This clonotype was picked up many times. The target antigen is unknown. This rearrangement joins TRBV12-3 or TRBV12-4 to TRBJ2-1; TRBD2 aligns across 11 bases. The source was PBMCs, collected 15 days after the yellow fever booster vaccination. The TCR was taken from a man aged 25 to 40 who received the YFV17D yellow fever vaccine. CDR3 sequence: CASSFPGTSGSYNEQFF. The CDR3 region has the DNA TGTGCCAGCAGTTTCCCCGGGACTAGCGGTTCCTACAATGAGCAGTTCTTC.